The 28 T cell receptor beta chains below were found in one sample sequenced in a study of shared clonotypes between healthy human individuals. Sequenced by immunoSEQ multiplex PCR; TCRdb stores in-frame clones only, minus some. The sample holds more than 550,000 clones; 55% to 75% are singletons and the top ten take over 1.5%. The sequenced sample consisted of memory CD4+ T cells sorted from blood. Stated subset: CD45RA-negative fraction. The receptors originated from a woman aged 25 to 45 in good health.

The CDR3 loop reads CASSFAGTGELFF. In DNA form, the CDR3 reads TGTGCCAGCAGCTTCGCAGGCACCGGGGAGCTGTTTTTT. The genes are TRBV7-8 and TRBJ2-2; no clear D. Per germline, CDR1 SGHVS and CDR2 FQNEAQ. V lost 3 bases to trimming and J lost 4 bases, with 6 bases between them. This CDR3 spans 13 amino acids.

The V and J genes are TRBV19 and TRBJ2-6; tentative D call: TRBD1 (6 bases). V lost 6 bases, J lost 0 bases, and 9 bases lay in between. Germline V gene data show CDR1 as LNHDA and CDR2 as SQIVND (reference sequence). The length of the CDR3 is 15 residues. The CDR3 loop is CASSRGFSGANVLTF. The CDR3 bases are TGTGCCAGTAGCAGGGGTTTCTCTGGGGCCAACGTCCTGACTTTC.

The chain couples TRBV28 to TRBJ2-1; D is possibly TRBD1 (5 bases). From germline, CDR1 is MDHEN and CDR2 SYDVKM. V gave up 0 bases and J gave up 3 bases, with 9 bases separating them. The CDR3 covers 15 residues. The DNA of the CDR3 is TGTGCCAGCAGTTTATGGGGGCAGGGCTACAATGAGCAGTTCTTC. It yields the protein CASSLWGQGYNEQFF.

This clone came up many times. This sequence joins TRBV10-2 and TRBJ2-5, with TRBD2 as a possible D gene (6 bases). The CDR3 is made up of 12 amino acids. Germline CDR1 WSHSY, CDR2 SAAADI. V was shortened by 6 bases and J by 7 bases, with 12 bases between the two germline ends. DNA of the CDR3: TGCGCCAGCAGACCCGGGAGCGGGACCCAGTACTTC. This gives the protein CASRPGSGTQYF.

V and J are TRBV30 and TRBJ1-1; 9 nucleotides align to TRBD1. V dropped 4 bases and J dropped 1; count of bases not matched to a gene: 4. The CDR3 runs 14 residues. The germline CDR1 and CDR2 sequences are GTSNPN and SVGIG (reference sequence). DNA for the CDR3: TGTGCCTGGAACAGGGGGCTGGAGAACACTGAAGCTTTCTTT. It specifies CAWNRGLENTEAFF.

CDR3 loop: CASSVPGTGELFF. The CDR3 DNA follows: TGCGCCAGCAGTGTTCCCGGGACCGGGGAGCTGTTTTTT. The chain has TRBV10-1 and TRBJ2-2, with D unclear. Germline V gene sequence: CDR1 WNHNN, CDR2 SYGVQD (reference sequence). The CDR3 is 13 amino acids. The V gene lost 4 bases and the J gene lost 5 bases, with 8 bases spanning the gap.

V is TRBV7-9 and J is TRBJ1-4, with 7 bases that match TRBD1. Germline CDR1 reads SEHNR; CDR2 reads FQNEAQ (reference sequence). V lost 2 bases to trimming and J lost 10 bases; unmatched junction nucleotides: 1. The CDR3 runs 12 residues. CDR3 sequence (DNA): TGTGCCAGCAGCTTACAGGGGGGAAAACTGTTTTTT. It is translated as CASSLQGGKLFF.

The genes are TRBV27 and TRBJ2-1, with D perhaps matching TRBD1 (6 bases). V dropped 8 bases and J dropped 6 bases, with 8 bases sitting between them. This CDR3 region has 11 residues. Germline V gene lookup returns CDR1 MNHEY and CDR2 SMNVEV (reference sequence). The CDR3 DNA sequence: TGTGCCAGCGGACAGTTCAATGAGCAGTTCTTC. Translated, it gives CASGQFNEQFF.

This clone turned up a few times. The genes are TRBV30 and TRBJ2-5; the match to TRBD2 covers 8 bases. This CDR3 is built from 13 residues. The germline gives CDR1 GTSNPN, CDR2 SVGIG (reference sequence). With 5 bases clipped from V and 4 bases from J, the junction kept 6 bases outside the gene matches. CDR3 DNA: TGTGCCTGGGCCGCCGGGGGGGGAGAGACCCAGTACTTC. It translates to CAWAAGGGETQYF.

DNA of the CDR3: TGCGCCAGCAGCTTGGTCTTGGCGGGCGGCTACGAGCAGTACTTC. Translating it yields CASSLVLAGGYEQYF. The chain carries TRBV5-1 and TRBJ2-7; D might be TRBD2 (5 bases). The CDR3 is 15 amino acids. V lost 0 bases and J lost 3, with 13 bases in between. The germline V gene has CDR1 SGHRS and CDR2 YFSETQ. The full variable domain, completed using reference TRBV5-1 and TRBJ2-7, is KAGVTQTPRYLIKTRGQQVTLSCSPISGHRSVSWYQQTPGQGLQFLFEYFSETQRNKGNFPGRFSGRQFSNSRSEMNVSTLELGDSALYLCASSLVLAGGYEQYFGPGTRLTVT.

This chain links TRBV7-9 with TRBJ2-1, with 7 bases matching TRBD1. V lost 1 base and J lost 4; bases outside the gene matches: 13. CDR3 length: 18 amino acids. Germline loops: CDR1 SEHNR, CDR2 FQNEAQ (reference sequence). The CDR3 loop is CASSLVPGTAIKYNEQFF. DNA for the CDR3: TGTGCCAGCAGCTTAGTCCCCGGGACAGCGATAAAATACAATGAGCAGTTCTTC. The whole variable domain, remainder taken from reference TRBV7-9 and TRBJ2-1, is DTGVSQNPRHKITKRGQNVTFRCDPISEHNRLYWYRQTLGQGPEFLTYFQNEAQLEKSRLLSDRFSAERPKGSFSTLEIQRTEQGDSAMYLCASSLVPGTAIKYNEQFFGPGTRLTVL.

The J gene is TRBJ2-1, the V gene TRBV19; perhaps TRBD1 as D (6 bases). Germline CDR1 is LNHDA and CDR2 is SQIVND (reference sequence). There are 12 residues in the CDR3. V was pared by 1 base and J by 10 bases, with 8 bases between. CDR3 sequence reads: CASSIGDREQFF. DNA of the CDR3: TGTGCCAGTAGTATAGGAGACAGGGAGCAGTTCTTC.

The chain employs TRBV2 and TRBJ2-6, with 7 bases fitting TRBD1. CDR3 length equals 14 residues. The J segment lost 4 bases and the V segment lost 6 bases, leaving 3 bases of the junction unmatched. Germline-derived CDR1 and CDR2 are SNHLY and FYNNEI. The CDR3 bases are TGTGCCAGCAGCCGGACAGGAGGGGCCAACGTCCTGACTTTC. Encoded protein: CASSRTGGANVLTF.

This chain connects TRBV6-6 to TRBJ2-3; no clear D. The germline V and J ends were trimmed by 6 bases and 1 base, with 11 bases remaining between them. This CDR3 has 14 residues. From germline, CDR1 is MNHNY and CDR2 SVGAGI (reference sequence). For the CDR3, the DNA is TGTGCCAGCAGAATGTCTAGGGGCACAGATACGCAGTATTTT. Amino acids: CASRMSRGTDTQYF.

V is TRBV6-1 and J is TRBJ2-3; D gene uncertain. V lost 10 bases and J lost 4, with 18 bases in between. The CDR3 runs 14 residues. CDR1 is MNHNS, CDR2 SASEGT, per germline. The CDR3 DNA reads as TGTGCCACCAAAGAGGCTAGATTCCCAGATACGCAGTATTTT. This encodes CATKEARFPDTQYF.

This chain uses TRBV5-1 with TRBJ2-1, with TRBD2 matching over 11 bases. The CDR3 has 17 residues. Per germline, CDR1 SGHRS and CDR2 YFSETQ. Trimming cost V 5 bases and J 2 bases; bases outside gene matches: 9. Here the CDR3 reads CASSSALAGGTYNEQFF. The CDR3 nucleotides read TGCGCCAGCAGTTCGGCCCTAGCGGGAGGTACCTACAATGAGCAGTTCTTC.

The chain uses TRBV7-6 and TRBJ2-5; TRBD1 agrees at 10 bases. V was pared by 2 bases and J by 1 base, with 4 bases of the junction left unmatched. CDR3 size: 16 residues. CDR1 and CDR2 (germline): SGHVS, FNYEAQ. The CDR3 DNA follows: TGTGCCAGCAGCTTAATGGGGACAGGGGTCCAAGAGACCCAGTACTTC. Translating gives CASSLMGTGVQETQYF.

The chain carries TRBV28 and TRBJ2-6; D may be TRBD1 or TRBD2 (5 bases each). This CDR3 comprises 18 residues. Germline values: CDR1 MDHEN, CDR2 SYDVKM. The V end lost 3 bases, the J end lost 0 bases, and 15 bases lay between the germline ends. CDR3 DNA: TGTGCCAGCAGTTTCCCCGGGGACCTCATCTCTGGGGCCAACGTCCTGACTTTC. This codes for CASSFPGDLISGANVLTF.

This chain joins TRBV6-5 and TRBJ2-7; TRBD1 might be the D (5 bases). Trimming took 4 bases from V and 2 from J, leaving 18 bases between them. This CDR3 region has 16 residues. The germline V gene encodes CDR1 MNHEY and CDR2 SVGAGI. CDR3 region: CASSSEQVHGPYEQYF. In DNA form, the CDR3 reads TGTGCCAGCAGTTCAGAACAGGTCCACGGGCCCTACGAGCAGTACTTC.

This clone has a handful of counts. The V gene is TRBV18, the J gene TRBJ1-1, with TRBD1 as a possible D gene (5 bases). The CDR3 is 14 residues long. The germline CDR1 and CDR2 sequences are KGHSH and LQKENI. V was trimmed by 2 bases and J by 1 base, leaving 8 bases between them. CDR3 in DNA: TGTGCCAGCTCACCAGAGCAGGGGAACACTGAAGCTTTCTTT. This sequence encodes CASSPEQGNTEAFF.

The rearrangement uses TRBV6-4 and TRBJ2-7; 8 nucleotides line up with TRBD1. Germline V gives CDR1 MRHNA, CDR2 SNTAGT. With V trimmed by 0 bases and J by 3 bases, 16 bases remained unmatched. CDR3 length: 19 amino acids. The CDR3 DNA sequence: TGTGCCAGCAGTGACTCGCCCCGGACAGGGTGGAGATTCTTCTACGAGCAGTACTTC. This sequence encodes CASSDSPRTGWRFFYEQYF.

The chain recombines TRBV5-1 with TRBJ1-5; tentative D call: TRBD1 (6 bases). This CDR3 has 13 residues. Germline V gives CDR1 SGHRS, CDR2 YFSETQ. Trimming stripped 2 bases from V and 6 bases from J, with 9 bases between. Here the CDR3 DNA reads TGCGCCAGCAGCTTCGAACAGGGTCAGCCCCAGCATTTT. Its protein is CASSFEQGQPQHF.

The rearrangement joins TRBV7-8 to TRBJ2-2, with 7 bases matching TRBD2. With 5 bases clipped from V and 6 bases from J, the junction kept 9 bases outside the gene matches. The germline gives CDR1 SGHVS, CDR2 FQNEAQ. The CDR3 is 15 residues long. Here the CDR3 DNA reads TGTGCCAGCAGCCCGAGTCGGGGGGACGCCGGGGAGCTGTTTTTT. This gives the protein CASSPSRGDAGELFF.

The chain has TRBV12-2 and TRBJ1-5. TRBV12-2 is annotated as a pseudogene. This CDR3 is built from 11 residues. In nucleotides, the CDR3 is TGTGCAAGTCGCTTAGTTCAGCCCCAGCATTTT. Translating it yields CASRLVQPQHF.

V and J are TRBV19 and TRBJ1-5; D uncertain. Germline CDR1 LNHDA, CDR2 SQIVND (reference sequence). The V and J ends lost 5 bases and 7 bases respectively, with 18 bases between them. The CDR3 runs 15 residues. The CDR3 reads CASSVYIDDAQPQHF. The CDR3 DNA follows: TGTGCCAGTAGTGTGTATATCGACGACGCGCAGCCCCAGCATTTT.

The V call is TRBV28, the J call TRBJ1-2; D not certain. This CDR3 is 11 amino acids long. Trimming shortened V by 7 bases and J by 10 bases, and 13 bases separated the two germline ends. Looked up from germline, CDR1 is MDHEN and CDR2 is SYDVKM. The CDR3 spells CASIGSSDYTF. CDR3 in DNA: TGTGCCAGCATAGGGTCTTCTGACTACACCTTC.

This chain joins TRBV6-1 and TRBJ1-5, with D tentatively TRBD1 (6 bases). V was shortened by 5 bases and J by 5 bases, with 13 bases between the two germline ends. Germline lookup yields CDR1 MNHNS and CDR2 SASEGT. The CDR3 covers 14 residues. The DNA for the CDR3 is TGTGCCAGCAGTCCCCAGGGGACGCATCAGCCCCAGCATTTT. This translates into CASSPQGTHQPQHF.

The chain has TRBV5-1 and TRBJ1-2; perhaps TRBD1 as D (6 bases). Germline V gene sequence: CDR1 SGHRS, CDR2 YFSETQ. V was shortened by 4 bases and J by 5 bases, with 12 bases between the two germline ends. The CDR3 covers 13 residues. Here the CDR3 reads CASSAGERYGYTF. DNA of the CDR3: TGCGCCAGCAGCGCAGGGGAACGATATGGCTACACCTTC.